The T cell receptor (beta chain) under discussion was sequenced for a study of blood T cell repertoires in COVID-19. The data were produced by immunoSEQ multiplex PCR, yet TCRdb's version contains in-frame clones alone and is incomplete. The data show roughly 250,000 clones, about 82% seen once. Germline V gives CDR1 MGHRA, CDR2 YSYEKL. This CDR3 is 13 amino acids long. V lost 1 base, J lost 8 bases, and 8 bases lay in between. The V call is TRBV4-1, the J call TRBJ1-4; D remains ambiguous. The TCR comes from a woman aged 50 to 60 who had recovered from COVID-19. The sequenced sample was PBMCs or T cells enriched from blood (not recorded which). The CDR3 sequence: CASSQGLWEKLFF. In DNA, the CDR3 is TGCGCCAGCAGCCAAGGACTTTGGGAAAAACTGTTTTTT.